The 18 T cell receptor beta chains below all came from one sample that was sequenced in a study of shared clonotypes between healthy human individuals. Assay: immunoSEQ multiplex PCR; the TCRdb copy retains only in-frame clones and omits some. The sample has 2 million to 3 million clones, over 85% seen once; the top ten hold roughly 0.39%. The sequenced sample consisted of naive CD4+ T cells from PBMCs. Subset defined: CD45RA+ positively selected. These receptors were collected from a man in his late teens or twenties in good health. Some clones in this sample may be carry-over from other donors' samples.

This clone was detected once. V gene TRBV27 combines with J gene TRBJ2-7, with no clear D. The CDR3 is 13 residues long. V dropped 0 bases and J dropped 3 bases, with 6 bases sitting between them. Per the germline V gene, CDR1 is MNHEY and CDR2 is SMNVEV (reference sequence). The CDR3 nucleotides are TGTGCCAGCAGTTTATCAATATACTACGAGCAGTACTTC. It translates to CASSLSIYYEQYF.

The chain uses TRBV28 and TRBJ2-2; possibly TRBD2 for D (6 bases). The germline V gene encodes CDR1 MDHEN and CDR2 SYDVKM. The CDR3 has 18 amino acids. V shed 3 bases and J shed 0 bases, with 17 bases lying between them. CDR3 nucleotide sequence: TGTGCCAGCAGTTTCCCCCATTGGCGGGGCGCGAACACCGGGGAGCTGTTTTTT. Amino acids: CASSFPHWRGANTGELFF.

J is TRBJ1-3 and V is TRBV5-8; D uncertain. Trimming took off 0 bases at V and 4 bases at J, with 11 bases between the two ends. The CDR3 is 15 residues long. The germline CDR1 and CDR2 sequences are SGHTS and YDEGEE. The CDR3 DNA reads as TGTGCCAGCAGCTTGGGTGTGGGCTCCGGAAACACCATATATTTT. This gives the protein CASSLGVGSGNTIYF. The full variable domain, completed using reference TRBV5-8 and TRBJ1-3, is EAGVTQSPTHLIKTRGQQATLRCSPISGHTSVYWYQQALGLGLQFLLWYDEGEERNRGNFPPRFSGRQFPNYSSELNVNALELEDSALYLCASSLGVGSGNTIYFGEGSWLTVV.

The table lists this clone with a few counts. CDR3 bases: TGCAGCATTGGACAGGGGGCTTACACTGAAGCTTTCTTT. It codes for CSIGQGAYTEAFF. V is TRBV29-1 and J is TRBJ1-1; 11 positions match TRBD1. CDR1 SQVTM and CDR2 ANQGSEA come from the germline V gene. CDR3 length: 13 residues. With V trimmed by 8 bases and J by 3 bases, 5 bases remained unmatched.

The chain joins TRBV7-9 to TRBJ2-7; 7 positions match TRBD1. The trim removed 5 bases at V and 3 bases at J, leaving 10 bases unmatched. The CDR3 spans 15 residues. Looked up from germline, CDR1 is SEHNR and CDR2 is FQNEAQ (reference sequence). CDR3 region: CASSVTGTVFYEQYF. The CDR3 DNA reads TGTGCCAGCAGCGTAACCGGGACAGTATTCTACGAGCAGTACTTC.

This rearrangement joins TRBV6-1 to TRBJ1-2; no reliable D call. The germline V gene has CDR1 MNHNS and CDR2 SASEGT. Trimming took 2 bases from V and 1 from J, leaving 11 bases between them. CDR3 length: 15 amino acids. CDR3 sequence: CASSESSRNNYGYTF. CDR3 sequence (DNA): TGTGCCAGCAGTGAATCGTCGCGGAATAACTATGGCTACACCTTC.

Regarding this clone: In the same sample, other DNA sequences code for this CDR3. V and J are TRBV7-2 and TRBJ1-1, with D unclear. The CDR3 runs to 13 residues. Germline V gene lookup returns CDR1 SGHTA and CDR2 FQGNSA. Deletions cut 1 base from V and 5 bases from J, with 8 bases between. CDR3 sequence reads: CASSLVRDTEAFF. The CDR3 region has the DNA TGTGCCAGCAGCTTAGTAAGGGATACTGAAGCTTTCTTT.

The chain employs TRBV10-3 and TRBJ2-1; 9 bases match TRBD2. This CDR3 has 14 residues. Germline-derived CDR1 and CDR2 are ENHRY and SYGVKD. Germline trimming cut 10 bases from V and 5 bases from J; bases unmatched to any gene: 9. CDR3 bases: TGTGCCAGCTCCGGACTAGCGAGGAACAATGAGCAGTTCTTC. It yields the protein CASSGLARNNEQFF.

CDR3 in amino acids: CAWPRTPDRLDEQYF. The CDR3 region has the DNA TGTGCCTGGCCTAGGACCCCCGATCGATTGGACGAGCAGTACTTC. The chain uses TRBV30 and TRBJ2-7; D not resolved. The length of the CDR3 is 15 residues. CDR1 and CDR2 from the germline V gene are GTSNPN and SVGIG (reference sequence). V lost 5 bases and J 5 bases, leaving 22 bases between the germline ends.

The V gene is TRBV6-1, the J gene TRBJ2-1; D might be TRBD2 (6 bases). The length of the CDR3 is 15 residues. Germline CDR1 reads MNHNS; CDR2 reads SASEGT. Trimming pared 10 bases from V and 2 bases from J, leaving 18 bases between. CDR3 in DNA: TGTGCCATCGGGGGTGTAGGACACCCCTACAATGAGCAGTTCTTC. It specifies CAIGGVGHPYNEQFF.

This chain links TRBV6-1 with TRBJ2-3; D is unresolved. The CDR3 runs to 12 residues. Trimming shortened V by 6 bases and J by 6 bases, and 10 bases separated the two germline ends. Germline CDR1 and CDR2: MNHNS and SASEGT. In nucleotides, the CDR3 is TGTGCCAGCAGGCGGCCAGCTGATACGCAGTATTTT. It codes for CASRRPADTQYF.

This chain connects TRBV15 to TRBJ2-4; D may correspond to TRBD1 or TRBD2 (5 bases each). CDR3 length: 15 amino acids. V lost 1 base to trimming and J lost 0 bases, with 7 bases between them. CDR1 is LNHNV, CDR2 YYDKDF, per germline (reference sequence). The DNA for the CDR3 is TGTGCCACCAGCAGAGCCGGGACAGCCAAAAACATTCAGTACTTC. It encodes CATSRAGTAKNIQYF.

The chain has TRBV7-9 and TRBJ1-1; no definite D call. Trimming took off 3 bases at V and 1 base at J, with 9 bases between the two ends. This CDR3 contains 14 residues. CDR1 and CDR2 (germline): SEHNR, FQNEAQ (reference sequence). CDR3 residues: CASSLGFPNTEAFF. CDR3 bases: TGTGCCAGCAGCTTGGGTTTCCCGAACACTGAAGCTTTCTTT.

The V and J genes are TRBV5-1 and TRBJ2-7, with D perhaps matching TRBD2 (6 bases). V lost 5 bases and J 5 bases, leaving 20 bases between the germline ends. Germline V gene data show CDR1 as SGHRS and CDR2 as YFSETQ. CDR3 size: 15 residues. In nucleotides, the CDR3 is TGCGCCAGCAGAGTACTAGCCGCGTCGGGAAACGAGCAGTACTTC. It codes for CASRVLAASGNEQYF.

The count of this clone is one. The CDR3 loop is CATRGTAGTGGATNEKLFF. The DNA of the CDR3 is TGTGCCACCAGGGGTACTGCCGGGACAGGGGGCGCAACTAATGAAAAACTGTTTTTT. The chain employs TRBV10-3 and TRBJ1-4; TRBD1 agrees at 12 bases. This CDR3 contains 19 residues. Germline V gene data show CDR1 as ENHRY and CDR2 as SYGVKD. V shed 10 bases, J shed 0 bases, and the junction held 15 bases outside the gene matches.

V is TRBV28 and J is TRBJ2-5; 7 bases line up with TRBD1. CDR1 and CDR2 (germline): MDHEN, SYDVKM. The CDR3 consists of 15 residues. The trim removed 4 bases at V and 0 bases at J, leaving 5 bases unmatched. CDR3 region: CASSSAGTDQETQYF. The CDR3 region has the DNA TGTGCCAGCAGTTCGGCCGGGACAGACCAAGAGACCCAGTACTTC.

The chain joins TRBV27 to TRBJ1-5, with D tentatively TRBD1 (5 bases). V was pared by 5 bases and J by 10 bases, with 24 bases between. Germline V gene data show CDR1 as MNHEY and CDR2 as SMNVEV (reference sequence). The CDR3 extends over 16 amino acids. The CDR3 DNA sequence: TGTGCCAGCAGTCCAGCCCCGGGGGTGTGGCGACGACCCCAGCATTTT. It is translated as CASSPAPGVWRRPQHF.

The J gene is TRBJ2-2, the V gene TRBV19; 7 bases map to TRBD2. Trimming cost V 5 bases and J 0 bases; bases outside gene matches: 12. Germline values: CDR1 LNHDA, CDR2 SQIVND (reference sequence). This CDR3 contains 18 residues. In DNA, the CDR3 is TGTGCCAGTAGTTCCCTGGGGGGAGGGATGACGAACACCGGGGAGCTGTTTTTT. Translated, it gives CASSSLGGGMTNTGELFF.